This TCR beta chain was identified in a study of cytomegalovirus exposure and HLA in healthy donors. Germline-derived CDR1 and CDR2 are LNHNV and YYDKDF (reference sequence). The CDR3 runs to 15 residues. Between the trimmed V and J ends, which lost 0 bases and 4 bases, there was a span of 13 bases. Vbeta (60) and Jbeta (13) primers were used in the PCR. Sequencing used immunoSEQ multiplex PCR; TCRdb keeps in-frame clones, though not all of them. The data hold 150,000 to 250,000 clones, with roughly 72% observed a single time. This sequence originates from a man aged 25 to 45 in good health and CMV-seronegative. Sequenced input: PBMCs. V is TRBV15 and J is TRBJ2-7, with D possibly TRBD1 on 6 matching bases. In DNA, the CDR3 is TGTGCCACCAGCAGAGAAGGTGGACAGACTTACGAGCAGTACTTC. It yields the protein CATSREGGQTYEQYF.